The entry below gives a single T cell receptor beta chain sequence along with its context. This CDR3 has 15 residues. V was pared by 5 bases and J by 4 bases, with 17 bases between. This entry belongs to a study of T-cell reconstitution after alpha-beta-depleted transplantation in children. This sample's TCRbeta library carried unique molecular identifier barcodes. MiXCR, run by TCRdb on the PCR reads, gives a single entry per CDR3 protein. The sample has roughly 200,000 distinct CDR3 sequences, around 9.6% seen once. The sequencing here drew on PBMCs from the stem cell graft donor, taken from the stem cell graft. This chain uses TRBV12-3 or TRBV12-4 with TRBJ1-1; D is ambiguous. The TCR originated in a human donor who donated a stem cell graft to a child with acute lymphoblastic leukemia. The CDR3 DNA follows: TGTGCCAGCAGTCCCCTGACGGCTGTAGGCACTGAAGCTTTCTTT. Its translation: CASSPLTAVGTEAFF.